The entry below describes one TCR beta chain. What it recognizes is unknown. The record originates from a study of T cell responses to AZD1222 COVID-19 vaccine. Profiled with immunoSEQ multiplex PCR; TCRdb holds only in-frame clones, not every one. Of 75,000 to 100,000 clones listed, 90% to 95% are singletons. The CDR3 is made up of 15 amino acids. Germline CDR1 MGHRA, CDR2 YSYEKL. Trimming removed 0 bases from V and 3 bases from J, with 11 bases in between. Study-wide results and limits: Most donors were white British, females outnumbered males, and clonal diversity was possibly underestimated. Among those given AZD1222, only 6 or 7 were seropositive at baseline. Unmutated variant regions are reportedly the target of nearly half of TCRs that are spike-specific. The CD4 TCRs associated with vaccination extended across spike and predominated at 160-218 and 743-854.

This receptor was obtained from an adult in good health. This sample comprised peripheral blood, obtained on day 0 of AZD1222 vaccination. The chain joins TRBV4-1 to TRBJ1-1; D gene ambiguous. The CDR3 DNA follows: TGCGCCAGCAGCCAAGATCGGGGTGTGGACACTGAAGCTTTCTTT. It codes for CASSQDRGVDTEAFF.